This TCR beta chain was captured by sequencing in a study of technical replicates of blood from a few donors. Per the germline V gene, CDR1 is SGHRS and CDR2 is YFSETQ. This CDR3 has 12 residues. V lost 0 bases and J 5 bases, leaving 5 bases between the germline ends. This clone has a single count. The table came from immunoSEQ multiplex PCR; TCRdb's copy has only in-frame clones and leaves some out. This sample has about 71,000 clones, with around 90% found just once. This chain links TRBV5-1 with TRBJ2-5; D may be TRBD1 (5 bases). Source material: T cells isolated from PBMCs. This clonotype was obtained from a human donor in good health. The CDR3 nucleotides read TGCGCCAGCAGCTTGGAGGGGGAGACCCAGTACTTC. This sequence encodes CASSLEGETQYF.